This record concerns one TCR beta chain sequence. Its target antigen remains unknown. The junction and the germline gene differ at one end; a read error may be behind it. The treatment or condition label, as the study defines it: allogeneic hematopoietic cell transplantation with graft depleted of TCRalphabeta T cells and CD19 B cells. Transplant recipients were children who received TCRalphabeta/CD19-depleted allogeneic hematopoietic cell grafts. The data are from a study of T-cell reconstitution after alpha-beta-depleted transplantation in children (TCRdb year 2016). Notes on the research overall: Using TCR repertoire profiling, the study followed T-cell immune reconstitution in a quantitative way in children after TCRalphabeta/CD19-depleted allogeneic hematopoietic cell transplantation. On the study overall, not on this receptor specifically: The frequencies of hyperexpanded clones fell over the following months, and after one year, T-cell counts and TCRbeta diversity were mostly attributed to newly produced T cells. About two months after transplant, the apparently early recovery of alphabetaT-cell counts reportedly depended on just several hundred clones that had expanded rapidly and came from non-depleted graft cells. In some patients, the high TCRbeta diversity seen at day 60 was put down to recipient T cells and intrathymic progenitors that had survived conditioning.

Receptors were amplified or captured by PCR. Instrument on record: Illumina HiSeq 2500. To normalize quantification of the TCRbeta repertoire, the TCR libraries were built with molecular barcoding that relied on unique molecular identifiers. The public reads were reprocessed in TCRdb via fastp at Q25 and MiXCR, keeping in-frame beta chains. Under each unique CDR3 protein, matching rows form one entry showing the most common genes and DNA. This sample holds a few hundred thousand distinct CDR3 sequences; more than 20% were observed only once. About 35% of the sample is in the top ten clones. Looking up the germline V gene (reference sequence) yields CDR1 DFQATT and CDR2 SNEGSKA. The CDR3 holds 14 amino acids from the cysteine to the phenylalanine. This entry keeps only the CDR3 DNA: 42 bases, framed from base 1.

The chain is made from TRBV20-1 and TRBJ1-4; the junction holds 12 bases that match TRBD1. The sequencing used PBMCs, collected before TCRalphabeta/CD19-depleted stem cell transplant. The receptor comes from a boy under two years old with Wiskott-Aldrich syndrome, due to receive a stem cell transplant. Here is the DNA: TGCAGTGCTGGAGGGACAGGGGGCCTCTCCGGATACGTTTTT. Translated, it reads CSAGGTGGLSGYVF.